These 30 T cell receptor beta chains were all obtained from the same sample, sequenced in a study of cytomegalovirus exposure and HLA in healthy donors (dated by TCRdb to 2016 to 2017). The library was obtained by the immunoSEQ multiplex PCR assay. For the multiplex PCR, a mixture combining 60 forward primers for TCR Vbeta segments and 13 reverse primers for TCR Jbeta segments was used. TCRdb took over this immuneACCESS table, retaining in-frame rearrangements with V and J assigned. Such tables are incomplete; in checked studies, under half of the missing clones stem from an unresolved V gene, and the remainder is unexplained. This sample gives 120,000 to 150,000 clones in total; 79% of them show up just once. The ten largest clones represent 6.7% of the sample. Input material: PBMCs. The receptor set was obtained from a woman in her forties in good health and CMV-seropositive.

The CDR3 region has the DNA TGTGCCAGCAGTAGGACTAGCCCGAACACCGGGGAGCTGTTTTTT. As protein: CASSRTSPNTGELFF. The chain joins TRBV6-5 to TRBJ2-2, with 8 bases lining up with TRBD2. The CDR3 contains 15 residues. CDR1 is MNHEY, CDR2 SVGAGI, per germline. Losses at the gene ends were 5 bases for V and 0 bases for J; bases not matched to a gene: 2.

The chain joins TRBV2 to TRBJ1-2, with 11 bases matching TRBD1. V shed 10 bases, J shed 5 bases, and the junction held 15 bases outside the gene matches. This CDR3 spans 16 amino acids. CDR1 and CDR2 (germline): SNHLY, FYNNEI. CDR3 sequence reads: CAIDSTGQGGKYGYTF. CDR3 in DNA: TGTGCCATCGACTCAACGGGACAGGGGGGGAAGTATGGCTACACCTTC.

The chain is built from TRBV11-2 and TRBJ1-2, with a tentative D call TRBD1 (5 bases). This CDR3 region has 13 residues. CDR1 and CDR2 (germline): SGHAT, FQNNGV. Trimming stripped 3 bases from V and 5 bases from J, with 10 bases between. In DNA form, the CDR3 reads TGTGCCAGCAGCTTGGGCTCAGGGTATGGCTACACCTTC. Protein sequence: CASSLGSGYGYTF.

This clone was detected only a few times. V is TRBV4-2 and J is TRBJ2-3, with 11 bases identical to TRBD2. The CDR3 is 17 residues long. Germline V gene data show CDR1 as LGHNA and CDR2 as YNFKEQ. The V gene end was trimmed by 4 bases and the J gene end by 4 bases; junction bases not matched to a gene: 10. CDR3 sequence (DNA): TGTGCCAGCAGCCGGGGACTAGCGGTGGATATTCCAGATACGCAGTATTTT. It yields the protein CASSRGLAVDIPDTQYF.

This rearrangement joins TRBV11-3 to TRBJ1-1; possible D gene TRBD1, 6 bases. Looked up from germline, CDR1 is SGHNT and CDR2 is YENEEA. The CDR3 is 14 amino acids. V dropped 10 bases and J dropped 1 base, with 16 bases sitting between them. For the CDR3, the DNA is TGTGCCACGAGAGGGGGGGCCCGGAACACTGAAGCTTTCTTT. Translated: CATRGGARNTEAFF.

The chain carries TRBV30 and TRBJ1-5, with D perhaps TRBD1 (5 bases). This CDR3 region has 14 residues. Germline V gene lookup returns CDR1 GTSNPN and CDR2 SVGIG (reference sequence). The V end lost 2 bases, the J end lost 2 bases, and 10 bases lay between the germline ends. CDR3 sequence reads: CAWSSIGGNQPQHF. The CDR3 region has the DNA TGTGCCTGGAGTAGTATAGGGGGCAATCAGCCCCAGCATTTT.

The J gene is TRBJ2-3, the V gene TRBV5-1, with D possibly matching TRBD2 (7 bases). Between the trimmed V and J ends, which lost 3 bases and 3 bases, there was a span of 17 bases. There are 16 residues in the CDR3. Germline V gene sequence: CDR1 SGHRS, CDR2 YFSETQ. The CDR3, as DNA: TGCGCCAGCAGCTCCCATGGGGGGGCGCCGACAGATACGCAGTATTTT. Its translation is CASSSHGGAPTDTQYF.

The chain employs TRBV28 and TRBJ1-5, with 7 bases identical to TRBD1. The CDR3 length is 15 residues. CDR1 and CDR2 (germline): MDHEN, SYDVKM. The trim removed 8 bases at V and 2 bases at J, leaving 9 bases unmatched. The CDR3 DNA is TGTGCCAGCCGCGGACAGGTGCTAGGCAATCAGCCCCAGCATTTT. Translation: CASRGQVLGNQPQHF.

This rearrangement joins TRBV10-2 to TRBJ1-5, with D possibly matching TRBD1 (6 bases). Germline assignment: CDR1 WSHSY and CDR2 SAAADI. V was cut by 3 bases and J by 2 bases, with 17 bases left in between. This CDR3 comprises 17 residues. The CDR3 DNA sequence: TGCGCCAGCAGTGATCAGGGGAGAATCTCCGGCAATCAGCCCCAGCATTTT. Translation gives CASSDQGRISGNQPQHF.

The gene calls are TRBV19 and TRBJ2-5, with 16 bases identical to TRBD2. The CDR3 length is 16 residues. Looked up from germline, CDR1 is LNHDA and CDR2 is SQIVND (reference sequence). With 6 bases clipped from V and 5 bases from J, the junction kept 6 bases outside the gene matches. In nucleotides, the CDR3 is TGTGCCAGTAGAAAAGGGACTAGCGGGGGGGCTGAGACCCAGTACTTC. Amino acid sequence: CASRKGTSGGAETQYF.

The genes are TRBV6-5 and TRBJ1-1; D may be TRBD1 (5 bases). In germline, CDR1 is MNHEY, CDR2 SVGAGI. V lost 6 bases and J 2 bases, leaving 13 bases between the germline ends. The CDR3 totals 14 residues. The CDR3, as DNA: TGTGCCAGCAGCCAAGGGGTTGCAAACACTGAAGCTTTCTTT. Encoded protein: CASSQGVANTEAFF.

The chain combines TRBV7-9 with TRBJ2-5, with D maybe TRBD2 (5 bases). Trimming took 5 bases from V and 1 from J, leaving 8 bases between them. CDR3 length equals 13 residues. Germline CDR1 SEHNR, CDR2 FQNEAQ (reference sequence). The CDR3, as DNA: TGTGCCAGCAGCGGACTCTCCCAAGAGACCCAGTACTTC. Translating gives CASSGLSQETQYF.

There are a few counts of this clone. The chain's CDR3 is CASRGVRGGTEAFF. The CDR3 DNA is TGTGCCAGCAGAGGAGTAAGGGGTGGCACTGAAGCTTTCTTT. The V and J genes are TRBV2 and TRBJ1-1; perhaps TRBD1 as D (5 bases). V was trimmed by 6 bases and J by 4 bases, leaving 15 bases between them. Germline loops: CDR1 SNHLY, CDR2 FYNNEI. This CDR3 comprises 14 residues.

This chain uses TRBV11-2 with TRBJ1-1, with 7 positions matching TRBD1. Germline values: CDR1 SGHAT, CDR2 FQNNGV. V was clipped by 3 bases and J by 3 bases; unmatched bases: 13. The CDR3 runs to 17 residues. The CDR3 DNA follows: TGTGCCAGCAGCTTCCCCGACCAGACAGGGTGGGACACTGAAGCTTTCTTT. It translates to CASSFPDQTGWDTEAFF.

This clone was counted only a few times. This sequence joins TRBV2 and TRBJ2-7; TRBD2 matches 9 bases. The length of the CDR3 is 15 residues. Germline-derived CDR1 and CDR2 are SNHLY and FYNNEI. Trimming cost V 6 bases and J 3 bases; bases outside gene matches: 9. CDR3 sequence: CASRLGAGGYYEQYF. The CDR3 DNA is TGTGCCAGCAGGTTAGGAGCGGGGGGTTACTACGAGCAGTACTTC.

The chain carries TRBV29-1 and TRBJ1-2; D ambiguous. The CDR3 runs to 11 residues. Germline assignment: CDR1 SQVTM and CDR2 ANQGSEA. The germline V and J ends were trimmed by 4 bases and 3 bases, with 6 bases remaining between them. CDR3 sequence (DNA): TGCAGCGTTGGAGGCGACTATGGCTACACCTTC. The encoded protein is CSVGGDYGYTF.

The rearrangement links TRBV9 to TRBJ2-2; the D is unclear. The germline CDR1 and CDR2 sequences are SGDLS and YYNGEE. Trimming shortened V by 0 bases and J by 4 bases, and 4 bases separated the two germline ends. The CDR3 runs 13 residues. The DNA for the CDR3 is TGTGCCAGCAGCGTAGTATCCACCGGGGAGCTGTTTTTT. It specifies CASSVVSTGELFF.

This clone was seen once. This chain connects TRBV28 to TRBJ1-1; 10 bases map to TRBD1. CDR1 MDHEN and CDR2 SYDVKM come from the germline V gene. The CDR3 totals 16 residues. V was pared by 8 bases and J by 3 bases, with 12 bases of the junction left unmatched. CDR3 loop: CASRPGQGRGDTEAFF. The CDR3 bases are TGTGCCAGCCGCCCGGGACAGGGGAGAGGGGACACTGAAGCTTTCTTT. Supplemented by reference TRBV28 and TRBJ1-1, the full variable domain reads DVKVTQSSRYLVKRTGEKVFLECVQDMDHENMFWYRQDPGLGLRLIYFSYDVKMKEKGDIPEGYSVSREKKERFSLILESASTNQTSMYLCASRPGQGRGDTEAFFGQGTRLTVV.

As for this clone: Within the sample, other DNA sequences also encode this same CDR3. DNA of the CDR3: TGTGCCAGCAGTTACTCCGGCGGGTCCCAAGAGACCCAGTACTTC. Translation gives CASSYSGGSQETQYF. The rearrangement uses TRBV6-5 and TRBJ2-5; the D gene is possibly TRBD2 (5 bases). This CDR3 has 15 amino acids. The V gene's germline CDR1 is MNHEY and CDR2 SVGAGI. Trimming stripped 0 bases from V and 1 base from J, with 9 bases between.

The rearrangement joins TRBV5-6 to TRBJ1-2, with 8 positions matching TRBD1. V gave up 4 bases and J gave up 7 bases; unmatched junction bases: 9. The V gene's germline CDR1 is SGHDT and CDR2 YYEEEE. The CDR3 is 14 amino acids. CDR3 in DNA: TGTGCCAGCAGCCGGAACCAGGGGGCAAGTGGCTACACCTTC. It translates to CASSRNQGASGYTF.

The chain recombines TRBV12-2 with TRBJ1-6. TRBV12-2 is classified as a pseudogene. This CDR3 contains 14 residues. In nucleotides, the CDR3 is TGTGCAAGTCGCTTAGTGGCGGTTAATTCACCCCTCCACTTT. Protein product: CASRLVAVNSPLHF.

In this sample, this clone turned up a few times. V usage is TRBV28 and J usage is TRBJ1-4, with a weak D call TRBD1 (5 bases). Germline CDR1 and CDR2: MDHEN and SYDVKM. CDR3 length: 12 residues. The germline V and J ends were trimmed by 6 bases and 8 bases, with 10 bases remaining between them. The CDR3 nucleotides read TGTGCCAGCAGATCGGCAGGGGAAAAACTGTTTTTT. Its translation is CASRSAGEKLFF.

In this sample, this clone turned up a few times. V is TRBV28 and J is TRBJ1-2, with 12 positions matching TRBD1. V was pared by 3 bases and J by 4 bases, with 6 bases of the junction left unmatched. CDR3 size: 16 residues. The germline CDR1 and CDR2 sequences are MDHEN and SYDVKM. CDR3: CASSFGTGGWIYGYTF. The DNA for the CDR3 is TGTGCCAGCAGTTTTGGGACAGGGGGCTGGATCTATGGCTACACCTTC.

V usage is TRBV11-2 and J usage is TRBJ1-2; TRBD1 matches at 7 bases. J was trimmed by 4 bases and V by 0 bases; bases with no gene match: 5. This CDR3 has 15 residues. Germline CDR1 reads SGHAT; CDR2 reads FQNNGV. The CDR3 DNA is TGTGCCAGCAGCTTAGAACAGCCAGGGGGCTATGGCTACACCTTC. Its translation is CASSLEQPGGYGYTF.

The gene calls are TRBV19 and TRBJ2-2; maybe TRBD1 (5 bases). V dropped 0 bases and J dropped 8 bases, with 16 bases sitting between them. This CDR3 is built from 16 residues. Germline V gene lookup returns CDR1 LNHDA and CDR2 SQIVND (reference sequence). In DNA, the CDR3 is TGTGCCAGTAGTATAGATCCGGCTTTAGGGGCTGGGGAGCTGTTTTTT. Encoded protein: CASSIDPALGAGELFF.

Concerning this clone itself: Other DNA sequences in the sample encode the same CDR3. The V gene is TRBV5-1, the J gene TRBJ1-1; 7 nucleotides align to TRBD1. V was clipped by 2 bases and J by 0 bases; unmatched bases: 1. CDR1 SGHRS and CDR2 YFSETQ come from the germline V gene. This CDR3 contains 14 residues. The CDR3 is CASSLGTVNTEAFF. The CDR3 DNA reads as TGCGCCAGCAGCTTAGGGACAGTGAACACTGAAGCTTTCTTT.

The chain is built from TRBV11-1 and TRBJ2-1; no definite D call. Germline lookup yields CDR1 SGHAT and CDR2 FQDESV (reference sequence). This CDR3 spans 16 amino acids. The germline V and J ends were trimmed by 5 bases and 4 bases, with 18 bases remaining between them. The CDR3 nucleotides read TGTGCCAGCAGCCCCCAAGGCAGGCGATCTTACAATGAGCAGTTCTTC. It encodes CASSPQGRRSYNEQFF.

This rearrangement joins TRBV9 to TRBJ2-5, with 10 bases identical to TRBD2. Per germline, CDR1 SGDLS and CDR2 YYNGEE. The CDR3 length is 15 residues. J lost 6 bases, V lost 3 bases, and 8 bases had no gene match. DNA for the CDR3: TGTGCCAGCAGCGCCGGGACTAGCGTCGGAAAGACCCAGTACTTC. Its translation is CASSAGTSVGKTQYF.

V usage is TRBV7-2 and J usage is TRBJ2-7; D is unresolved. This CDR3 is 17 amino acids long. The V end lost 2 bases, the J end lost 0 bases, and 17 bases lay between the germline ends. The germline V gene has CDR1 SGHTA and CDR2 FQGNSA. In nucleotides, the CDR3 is TGTGCCAGCAGCTTATCACTTCCCCACGAGCGCTCCTACGAGCAGTACTTC. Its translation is CASSLSLPHERSYEQYF. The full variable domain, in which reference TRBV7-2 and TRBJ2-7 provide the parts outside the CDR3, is GAGVSQSPSNKVTEKGKDVELRCDPISGHTALYWYRQSLGQGLEFLIYFQGNSAPDKSGLPSDRFSAERTGGSVSTLTIQRTQQEDSAVYLCASSLSLPHERSYEQYFGPGTRLTVT.

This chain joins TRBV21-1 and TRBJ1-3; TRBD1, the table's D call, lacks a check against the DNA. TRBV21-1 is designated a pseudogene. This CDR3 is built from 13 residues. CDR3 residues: CASSKGTVNTIYF. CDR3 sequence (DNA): TGTGCCAGCAGCAAAGGTACAGTAAACACCATATATTTT.